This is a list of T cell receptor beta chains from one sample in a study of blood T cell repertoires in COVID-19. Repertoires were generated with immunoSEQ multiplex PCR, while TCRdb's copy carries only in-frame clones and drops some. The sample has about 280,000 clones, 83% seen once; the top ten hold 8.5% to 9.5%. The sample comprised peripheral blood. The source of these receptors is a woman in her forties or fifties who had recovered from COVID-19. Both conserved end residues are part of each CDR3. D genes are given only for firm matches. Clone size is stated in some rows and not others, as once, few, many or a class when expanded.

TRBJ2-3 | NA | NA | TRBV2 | CASSVSTDTQYF | TGTGCCAGCAGTGTAAGCACAGATACGCAGTATTTT
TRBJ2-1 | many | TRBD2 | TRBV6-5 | CASKLASGFNEQFF | TGTGCCAGCAAGCTAGCTAGCGGGTTCAATGAGCAGTTCTTC
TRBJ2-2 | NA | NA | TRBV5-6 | CASSFYRDWNTGELFF | TGTGCCAGCAGCTTCTACCGGGACTGGAACACCGGGGAGCTGTTTTTT
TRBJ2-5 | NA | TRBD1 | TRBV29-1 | CSVRTGEETQYF | TGCAGCGTAAGGACAGGGGAAGAGACCCAGTACTTC
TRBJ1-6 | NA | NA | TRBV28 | CASRTGFNSPLHF | TGTGCCAGCAGAACAGGGTTTAATTCACCCCTCCACTTT
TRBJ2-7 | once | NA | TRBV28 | CASSPGTSGREQYF | TGTGCCAGCAGTCCCGGGACAAGTGGGCGCGAGCAGTACTTC
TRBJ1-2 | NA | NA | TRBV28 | CASSFVGSWYGYTF | TGTGCCAGCAGTTTCGTTGGCAGTTGGTATGGCTACACCTTC
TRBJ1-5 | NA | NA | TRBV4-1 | CASSQESGVGQPQHF | TGCGCCAGCAGCCAAGAGTCGGGAGTCGGACAGCCCCAGCATTTT
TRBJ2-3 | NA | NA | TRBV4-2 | CASSQGAGVTTDTQYF | TGTGCCAGCAGCCAAGGGGCAGGGGTGACCACAGATACGCAGTATTTT
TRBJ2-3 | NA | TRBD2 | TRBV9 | CASSITSGGTDTQYF | TGTGCCAGCAGCATAACTAGCGGGGGCACAGATACGCAGTATTTT
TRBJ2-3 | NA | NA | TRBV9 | CASSVGPGMGTDTQYF | TGTGCCAGCAGCGTAGGCCCGGGAATGGGGACAGATACGCAGTATTTT
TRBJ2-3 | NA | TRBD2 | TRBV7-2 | CASSLVGTSGADTQYF | TGTGCCAGCAGCTTAGTTGGGACTAGTGGTGCAGATACGCAGTATTTT
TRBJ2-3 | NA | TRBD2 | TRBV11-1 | CASSLRLAGVADTQYF | TGTGCCAGCAGCTTAAGACTAGCGGGGGTCGCAGATACGCAGTATTTT
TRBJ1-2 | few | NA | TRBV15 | CATSPPGRGYTF | TGTGCCACCAGCCCTCCGGGGAGAGGCTACACCTTC
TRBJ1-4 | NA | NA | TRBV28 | CASSLGGGFEKLFF | TGTGCCAGCAGTTTGGGCGGGGGCTTTGAAAAACTGTTTTTT
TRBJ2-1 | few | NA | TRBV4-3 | CASSQEEHRSLYNEQFF | TGCGCCAGCAGCCAAGAGGAGCACCGAAGCCTTTACAATGAGCAGTTCTTC
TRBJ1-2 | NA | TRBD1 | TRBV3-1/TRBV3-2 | CASSQEGGRGRRILGGYTF | TGTGCCAGCAGCCAAGAGGGTGGCAGGGGGCGACGGATTTTGGGTGGCTACACCTTC
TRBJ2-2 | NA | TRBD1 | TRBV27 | CASSLQGVSGELFF | TGTGCCAGCAGCCTACAGGGGGTAAGCGGGGAGCTGTTTTTT
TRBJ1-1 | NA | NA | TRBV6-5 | CASGQDERGTEAFF | TGTGCCAGCGGGCAGGACGAAAGGGGCACTGAAGCTTTCTTT
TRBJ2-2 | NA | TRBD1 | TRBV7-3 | CASRQGADGELFF | TGTGCCAGCAGACAGGGGGCGGATGGGGAGCTGTTTTTT
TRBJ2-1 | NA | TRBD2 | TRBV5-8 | CASSSGTSALRDEQFF | TGTGCCAGCAGCTCGGGGACTAGCGCCCTTCGGGATGAGCAGTTCTTC
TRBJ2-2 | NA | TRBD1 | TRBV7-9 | CASSTRDRGKTGELFF | TGTGCCAGCAGCACCCGGGACAGGGGGAAAACCGGGGAGCTGTTTTTT
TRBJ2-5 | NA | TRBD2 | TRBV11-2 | CASSLAPSGGGTQYF | TGTGCCAGCAGCTTAGCGCCTAGCGGGGGGGGGACCCAGTACTTC
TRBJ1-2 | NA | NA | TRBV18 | CASSPREATNYGYTF | TGTGCCAGCTCACCACGGGAGGCGACTAACTATGGCTACACCTTC
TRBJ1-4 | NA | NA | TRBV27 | CASRTGRAEKLFF | TGTGCCAGCAGGACCGGGAGGGCTGAAAAACTGTTTTTT
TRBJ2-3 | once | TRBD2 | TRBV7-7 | CASSLDVAGSTDTQYF | TGTGCCAGCAGCTTAGATGTAGCGGGTAGCACAGATACGCAGTATTTT
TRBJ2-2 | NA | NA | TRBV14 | CASSQDYGTGELFF | TGTGCCAGCAGCCAAGATTACGGTACCGGGGAGCTGTTTTTT
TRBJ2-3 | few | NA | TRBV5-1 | CASSLGQYTDTQYF | TGCGCCAGCAGCTTGGGACAGTACACAGATACGCAGTATTTT
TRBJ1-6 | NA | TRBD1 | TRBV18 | CASSPFRVGQGDSPLHF | TGTGCCAGCTCACCATTCCGTGTGGGACAGGGCGATTCACCCCTCCACTTT
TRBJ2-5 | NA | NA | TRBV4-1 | CASSQGSFTPQETQYF | TGCGCCAGCAGCCAGGGGAGTTTTACCCCACAAGAGACCCAGTACTTC
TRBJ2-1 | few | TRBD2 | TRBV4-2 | CASSPRMESGGEYNEQFF | TGTGCCAGCAGCCCAAGGATGGAAAGCGGGGGCGAATACAATGAGCAGTTCTTC
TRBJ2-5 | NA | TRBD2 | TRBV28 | CASSLIWLAGYQETQYF | TGTGCCAGCAGTTTAATCTGGCTAGCGGGCTATCAAGAGACCCAGTACTTC
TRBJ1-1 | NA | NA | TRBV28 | CASSLGQFEAFF | TGTGCCAGCAGTTTAGGACAGTTTGAAGCTTTCTTT
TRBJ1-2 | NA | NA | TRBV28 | CASSPTYSFYGYTF | TGTGCCAGCAGTCCTACTTACAGCTTCTATGGCTACACCTTC
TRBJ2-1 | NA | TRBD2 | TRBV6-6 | CASSLRAGGGTLREQFF | TGTGCCAGCAGTCTTCGGGCGGGCGGGGGAACGCTACGGGAGCAGTTCTTC
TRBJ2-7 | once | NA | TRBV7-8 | CASSPLGGSELYEQYF | TGTGCCAGCAGCCCGCTCGGGGGATCGGAGCTCTACGAGCAGTACTTC
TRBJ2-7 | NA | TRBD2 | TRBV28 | CASSSPRLAGVLGEQYF | TGTGCCAGCAGCTCCCCCCGGCTAGCGGGAGTTCTCGGCGAGCAGTACTTC
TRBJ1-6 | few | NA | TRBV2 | CASSDQFNSPLHF | TGTGCCAGCAGTGACCAGTTTAATTCACCCCTCCACTTT
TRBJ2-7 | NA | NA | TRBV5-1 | CASSWAGTPTYEQYF | TGCGCCAGCAGCTGGGCCGGGACACCCACCTACGAGCAGTACTTC
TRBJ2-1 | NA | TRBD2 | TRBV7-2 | CASSPRGAGGNEQFF | TGTGCCAGCAGCCCTCGGGGAGCGGGAGGTAATGAGCAGTTCTTC
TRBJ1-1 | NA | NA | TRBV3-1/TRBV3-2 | CASSQGAGAFF | TGTGCCAGCAGCCAAGGGGCCGGAGCTTTCTTT
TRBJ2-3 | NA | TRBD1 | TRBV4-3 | CASSQATGGGTDTQYF | TGCGCCAGCAGCCAAGCGACAGGGGGCGGGACAGATACGCAGTATTTT
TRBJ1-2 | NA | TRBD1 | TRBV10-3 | CATSPGDSLGYTF | TGTGCCACCAGCCCGGGGGACAGCTTGGGCTACACCTTC
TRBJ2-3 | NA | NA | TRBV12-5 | CASAFGQSTDTQYF | TGTGCTAGTGCCTTCGGACAGAGCACAGATACGCAGTATTTT
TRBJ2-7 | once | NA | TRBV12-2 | CASRLEVTGTSAYYEQYF | TGTGCAAGTCGCTTAGAGGTGACCGGGACTAGCGCCTACTACGAGCAGTACTTC
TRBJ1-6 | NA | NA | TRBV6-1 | CASSEALGQNSPLHF | TGTGCCAGCAGTGAAGCCCTTGGACAGAATTCACCCCTCCACTTT
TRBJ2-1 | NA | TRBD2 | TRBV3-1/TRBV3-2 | CASSQLSLAASYNEQFF | TGTGCCAGCAGCCAACTTTCCCTAGCGGCGTCCTACAATGAGCAGTTCTTC
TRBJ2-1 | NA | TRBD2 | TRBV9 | CASSPRVELAGTSYNEQFF | TGTGCCAGCAGCCCCCGGGTGGAGTTAGCGGGCACCTCCTACAATGAGCAGTTCTTC
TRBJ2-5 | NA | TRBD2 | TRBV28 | CASRNTGLAGPRPETQYF | TGTGCCAGCAGAAACACAGGACTAGCGGGACCCCGGCCAGAGACCCAGTACTTC
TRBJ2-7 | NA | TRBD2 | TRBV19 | CASSIQSSGMVYF | TGTGCCAGTAGTATCCAGTCTAGCGGAATGGTGTACTTC
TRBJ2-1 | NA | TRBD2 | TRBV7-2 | CASSWTSGTHNEQFF | TGTGCCAGCAGCTGGACTAGCGGGACACACAATGAGCAGTTCTTC
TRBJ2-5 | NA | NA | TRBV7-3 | CASSLNSLGASRETQYF | TGTGCCAGCAGCTTAAACAGTCTGGGGGCATCGAGGGAGACCCAGTACTTC
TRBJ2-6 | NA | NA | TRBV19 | CASSISSGANVLTF | TGTGCCAGTAGTATTAGCTCTGGGGCCAACGTCCTGACTTTC
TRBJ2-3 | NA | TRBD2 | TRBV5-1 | CASSGGTSNEDTQYF | TGCGCCAGCAGCGGGGGGACTAGCAATGAAGATACGCAGTATTTT
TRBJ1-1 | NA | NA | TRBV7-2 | CASSPRAAGGGNTEAFF | TGTGCCAGCAGCCCCCGCGCGGCGGGGGGAGGGAACACTGAAGCTTTCTTT
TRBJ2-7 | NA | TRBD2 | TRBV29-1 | CSARTSAYEQYF | TGCAGCGCCCGGACTAGCGCATACGAGCAGTACTTC
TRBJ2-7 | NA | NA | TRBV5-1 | CASSPGSYEQYF | TGCGCCAGCAGCCCGGGATCCTACGAGCAGTACTTC
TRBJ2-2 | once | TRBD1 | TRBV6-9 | CASRPTGPQLANTGELFF | TGTGCCAGCAGACCGACAGGGCCCCAGCTCGCGAACACCGGGGAGCTGTTTTTT
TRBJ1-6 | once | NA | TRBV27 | CASSDRGANSPLHF | TGTGCCAGCAGTGACCGCGGGGCTAATTCACCCCTCCACTTT